This T cell receptor (beta chain) appears in the sequencing data of a study of cytomegalovirus exposure and HLA in healthy donors (dated by TCRdb to about 2017). Turning to the overall study: An earlier analysis of 587 of the donors reported approximately 300 Gb of sequence data and 117 million unique TCR beta sequences from 190 million or so T cells. An early release covering more than 500 HLA-typed donors comprised approximately 300 gigabases of sequencing data and tens of millions of unique TCR sequences. Of the approximately 400 genotyped donors, approximately 80% fell in the genetic ancestry cluster associated with self-reported Caucasian donors. The study was designed to test whether signatures of past pathogen exposure could be identified by cataloging public T cell receptors. The T cell repertoires of 666 subjects were profiled by immunosequencing and related to cytomegalovirus serostatus. A separate validation cohort of 90 to 150 different subjects was used in addition to the approximately 700-subject first cohort. High-throughput TCR immunosequencing, statistical association of individual TCRs with disease status, and machine learning were combined to predict cytomegalovirus infection status. To study patterns of TCR occurrence, a later analysis re-analyzed previously published TCR beta repertoires from 650 to 750 donors and added high-resolution HLA genotyping. In the later analysis, no new phenotypic data were used to find candidate immune exposures; instead, reliance was placed on TCR beta sequences and their occurrence across donors. In an earlier analysis of around 540 of the donors, high-throughput TCR beta sequencing was used to judge whether each TCR beta V gene segment behaved as functional or pseudogenic. Donor age, sex, ethnicity and CMV serostatus were compiled alongside the repertoire data. Genome-wide SNP genotypes for about 55% of the roughly 670 donors were used in a later genetic analysis, which treated that subset as a discovery cohort. All discovery cohort repertoires had been generated on a single sequencing platform. Both class I and class II loci were covered by HLA typing, at four-digit resolution. Typing coverage varied by locus: roughly 629-640 donors for A, B, C, DRB1 and DQB1; approximately 500 for DQA1; more than 600 for DPA1; 400 to 480 for DPB1. A handful of DR-DQ haplotypes were handled as single units for association and clustering because linkage in the cohort was strong. On average, about 240,000 unique TCR beta nucleotide sequences were sequenced per donor among a few hundred genotyped donors of the cohort, with roughly 19% of those sequences being non-productive. Broad study findings and their caveats: In this cohort, only TCR beta chains were sequenced, and detectable features were limited by the absence of alpha or paired-chain data. Three of the identified cytomegalovirus-associated TCR beta chains were confirmed in vitro to be specific for cytomegalovirus antigens. The study gave a list of about 160 TCR beta chains associated with cytomegalovirus. Sequencing depth was assumed to be roughly uniform across donors in the presence/absence analyses, though that assumption may not hold. In a later genetic analysis, fewer N-insertions in productive TCRs were reported among donors in an Asian-associated ancestry cluster than the roughly 710-donor mean. The 87-base-pair reads could not distinguish some IMGT-functional V segments, including TRBV6-2 and TRBV6-3, so those segments were excluded. An association between a missense DCLRE1C variant and V-gene and J-gene trimming of TCR beta chains was found in a later genetic analysis and replicated in an independent cohort. HLA typing was unavailable for some donors at each locus, so association tests used only the typed subset. Several of the top co-occurrence clusters appeared to be linked to parvovirus B19, influenza, CMV and Epstein-Barr virus, according to a later analysis. For the cohort, immune exposure information was limited to CMV serostatus. Linkage disequilibrium might explain the correlated functional status among segregating V segments, but an unknown experimental factor could not be excluded. The classifier was reported to diagnose cytomegalovirus status with high specificity and sensitivity in both the original cohort and the validation cohort. While some public TCRs were present in many individuals, most TCR sequences turned up only very rarely across donors. A later analysis found that HLA-associated TCR beta chains were more clonally expanded and had lower generation probabilities than equally common non-associated chains. In a later analysis, about 17,000 TCR beta sequences were associated with specific HLA alleles at a false discovery rate of 0.05. A further reported finding was that TCR beta sequences accurately predicted the HLA-A and HLA-B alleles for most subjects in the first cohort. Assigning TCR associations to individual alleles was difficult when HLA alleles, especially DR and DQ, strongly co-occurred. It was suggested by the authors that the approach could potentially be generalized to other disease states and immunological phenotypes. A cluster of highly shared sequence variants was judged likely to represent a technical artifact of the sequencing pipeline. Approximately 16 rarely observed V segments, including chromosome 9 orphons, were excluded from the earlier analysis of some 590 of the donors because counts were too low. Most CMV-associated TCR beta chains appeared to be HLA-restricted in a later analysis, and the HLA associations seemed to be driven largely by CMV exposure. Broadly in line with IMGT annotations, most TCR beta V segments showed up in productive rearrangements about 90% or about 30% of the time in an earlier analysis of around 550 of the donors. A later analysis found that TCR association rates varied across HLA loci, with DRB1 alleles showing the most associated TCRs and HLA-C alleles the fewest.

Looking up the germline V gene yields CDR1 SGHAT and CDR2 FQNNGV. V is clipped by 7 bases and J by 0 bases, and the sequence between their germline boundaries is 10 bases long. Including the terminal cysteine and phenylalanine, the CDR3 comprises 14 residues. Of all the DNA, just the CDR3 is kept, 42 bases in frame from base 1. As for this clone: The antigen it recognizes is unknown. Within one base of it there is no much larger clone, and no base qualities were kept.

The cohort consisted of approximately 670 healthy bone marrow donors. All cohort members were sampled while nominally healthy, although unrecorded immune exposures were likely present. The donor tested CMV seronegative, placing the donor among the 350 to 400 seronegative members of the cohort. A peripheral blood sample was collected from each donor, and TCR beta sequencing was performed on peripheral blood mononuclear cells. The Qiagen DNeasy Blood Extraction Kit was used to extract genomic DNA from the blood cell samples. Libraries were constructed by the immunoSEQ multiplex PCR assay. For the multiplex PCR, a mixture combining 60 forward primers for TCR Vbeta segments and 13 reverse primers for TCR Jbeta segments was used. A multiplex PCR assay on genomic DNA amplified the CDR3 region of rearranged TCR beta genes. The Illumina HiSeq System was used to sequence the amplified TCR beta libraries as 87-base-pair reads. As for the authors' bioinformatics: A later analysis tallied roughly 80 million unique TCR beta chains across the 650 to 750 repertoires, and some 10 million of those chains were shared by two or more donors. To remove PCR and sequencing errors, raw reads were error-corrected and collapsed into unique sequences using a nearest-neighbor algorithm that merged closely related sequences. Alignment of CDR3 sequences to IMGT reference sequences was used to assign V, D and J gene segments. For a sequence to be retained, a match of at least six nucleotides was required to both a V gene segment and a J gene segment. Rearrangements were classified as productive when the CDR3 lacked stop codons and remained in frame with V and J, and all other rearrangements were classified as non-productive. Following IMGT convention, CDR3 was defined as the stretch from the second conserved V-encoded cysteine up to the conserved J-encoded phenylalanine. The earlier analysis of about 610 of the donors excluded any sequence lacking an unambiguous match to a single V gene segment. An earlier analysis of fewer than 750 of the donors called V segments functional above 56.7% productive rearrangements and segregating when the between-donor standard deviation exceeded 5%. A statistical classification framework was built to diagnose cytomegalovirus status from the catalog of TCR beta chain sequences. V and J gene assignment, in a later analysis, came from comparing TCR nucleotide sequences with IMGT/GENE-DB human TR gene sequences. The TCRdist pipeline was used in a later analysis to assign CDR3 sequences and most-parsimonious VDJ recombination scenarios. In a later analysis, each TCR beta chain was defined by its CDR3 amino acid sequence together with its V-gene family, and reads without a unique V-gene family were excluded. As a way to deal with suspected cross-contamination and a sequencing artifact, a later analysis dropped nearly 600 nucleotide sequences that were highly shared and had low generation probability. In a later analysis, a clonal expansion index for each public chain was calculated from normalized within-repertoire ranks of inferred template counts. In a later analysis, generation probabilities were computed with a VDJ recombination model fitted to out-of-frame rearrangements, and the resulting probabilities were checked against IGoR. In a later analysis, hypergeometric tests were used to score TCR-TCR, TCR-HLA and TCR-CMV co-occurrence, with a repertoire-size bias correction applied to TCR pairs. False discovery rates were estimated in a later analysis by permuting HLA or CMV assignments 20 times. In a later analysis, co-occurring TCRs were grouped using DBSCAN, and TCRdist sequence similarity was added for clustering within HLA-allele-positive subsets. Repertoires with fewer than 30,000 or more than 120,000 public chains were left out of co-occurrence clustering, as were five repertoires with anomalous nucleotide sharing. As stored in TCRdb, this immuneACCESS dataset retains in-frame rearrangements with V and J assigned. A fraction of the clones does not appear; measured against another copy, unresolved V genes explain less than half of the discrepancy, and the remainder lacks a known reason. D and trimming come from the DNA, and the V and J calls and clone size come from that table. The sample table contains some 170,000 clones; only one count was recorded for approximately 80% of them. The ten largest clonotypes hold under 2.5% of the sample.

The receptor's source is a woman in her twenties or thirties in good health and CMV-seronegative. The sample comprised PBMCs. The V and J segments used are TRBV11-2 and TRBJ2-4; the D gene is not confidently resolved. The nucleotide sequence reads as follows: TGTGCCAGCACCCACGGAGTAGCCAAAAACATTCAGTACTTC. Translated, this is CASTHGVAKNIQYF.